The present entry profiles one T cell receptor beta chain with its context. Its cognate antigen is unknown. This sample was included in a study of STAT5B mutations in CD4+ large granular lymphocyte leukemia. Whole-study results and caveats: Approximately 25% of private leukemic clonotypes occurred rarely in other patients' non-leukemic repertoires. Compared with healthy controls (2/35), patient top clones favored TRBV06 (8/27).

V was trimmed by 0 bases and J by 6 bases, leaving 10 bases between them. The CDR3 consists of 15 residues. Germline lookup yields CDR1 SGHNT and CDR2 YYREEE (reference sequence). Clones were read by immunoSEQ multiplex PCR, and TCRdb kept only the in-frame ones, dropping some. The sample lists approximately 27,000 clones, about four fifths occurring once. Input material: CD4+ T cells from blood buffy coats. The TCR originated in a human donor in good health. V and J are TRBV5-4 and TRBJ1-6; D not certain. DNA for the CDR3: TGTGCCAGCAGCTTGGCCGGGGTTACTAATTCACCCCTCCACTTT. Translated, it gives CASSLAGVTNSPLHF.